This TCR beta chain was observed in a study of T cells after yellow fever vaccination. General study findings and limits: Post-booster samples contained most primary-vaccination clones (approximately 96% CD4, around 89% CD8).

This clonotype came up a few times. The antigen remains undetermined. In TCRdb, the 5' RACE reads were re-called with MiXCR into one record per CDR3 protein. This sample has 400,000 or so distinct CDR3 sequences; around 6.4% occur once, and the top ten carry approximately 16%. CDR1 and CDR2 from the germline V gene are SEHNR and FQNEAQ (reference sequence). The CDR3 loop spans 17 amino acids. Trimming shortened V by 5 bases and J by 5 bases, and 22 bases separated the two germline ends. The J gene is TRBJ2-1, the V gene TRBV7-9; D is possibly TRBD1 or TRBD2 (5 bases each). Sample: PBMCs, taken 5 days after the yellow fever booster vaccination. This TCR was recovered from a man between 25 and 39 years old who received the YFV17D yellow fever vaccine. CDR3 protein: CASSRLGSRDQNNEQFF. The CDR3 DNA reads TGTGCCAGCAGCCGACTGGGGAGCCGGGACCAAAACAATGAGCAGTTCTTC.